A single sample gave rise to the 21 T cell receptor beta chains below, sequenced in a study of Graves' ophthalmopathy and Graves' hyperthyroidism. Investigators amplified TCR beta CDR3 regions from RNA transcripts. The first-round RT-PCR employed HTBI primers together with the Qiagen OneStep RT-PCR kit. A multiplex PCR was then performed as the second round. A single record per CDR3 protein comes from TCRdb applying MiXCR to the multiplex PCR reads. The sample records about 58,000 distinct CDR3 sequences, 45% to 55% being singletons. The sample taken for sequencing was peripheral blood. The receptors here all came from an adult woman with Graves' ophthalmopathy.

This chain connects TRBV27 to TRBJ1-1, with TRBD1 as a possible D gene (6 bases). Per the germline V gene, CDR1 is MNHEY and CDR2 is SMNVEV (reference sequence). Trimming removed 5 bases at V and 7 bases at J, with 20 bases between. The CDR3 totals 15 residues. CDR3: CASSPTQGLLVEAFF. CDR3 nucleotide sequence: TGTGCCAGCAGTCCAACACAGGGACTCCTCGTTGAAGCTTTCTTT.

The sample holds many counts of this clonotype. V usage is TRBV19 and J usage is TRBJ2-1, with a tentative D call TRBD2 (7 bases). Germline values: CDR1 LNHDA, CDR2 SQIVND (reference sequence). V was clipped by 3 bases and J by 5 bases, with 14 bases between them. The CDR3 sequence is 15 residues long. CDR3 amino acids: CASSMGRGPHNEQFF. CDR3 nucleotides: TGTGCCAGTAGTATGGGGCGGGGGCCTCACAATGAGCAGTTCTTC. The whole variable domain, filled in from reference TRBV19 and TRBJ2-1, reads DGGITQSPKYLFRKEGQNVTLSCEQNLNHDAMYWYRQDPGQGLRLIYYSQIVNDFQKGDIAEGYSVSREKKESFPLTVTSAQKNPTAFYLCASSMGRGPHNEQFFGPGTRLTVL.

V and J are TRBV1 and TRBJ2-6. TRBV1 is recorded as a pseudogene. This CDR3 is built from 9 residues. This CDR3 is CSGANVLTF. CDR3 in DNA: TGCTCTGGGGCCAACGTCCTGACTTTC.

This clonotype was seen repeatedly, ten times or more. A much bigger clone sits one base away, suggesting this may be a read error. This likely comes from a read error, as the CDR3 has no conserved phenylalanine or tryptophan at its end. The CDR3 DNA reads TGCAGTGCTATCCAGCAGGGTGACGAGCAGTACCTC. Translated, it gives CSAIQQGDEQYL. The V gene is TRBV20-1, the J gene TRBJ2-7, with D possibly matching TRBD1 (5 bases). Germline V gene lookup returns CDR1 DFQATT and CDR2 SNEGSKA (reference sequence). There are 12 residues in the CDR3. V shed 4 bases and J shed 5 bases, with 12 bases lying between them.

The chain carries TRBV20-1 and TRBJ2-7; D call uncertain. Germline assignment: CDR1 DFQATT and CDR2 SNEGSKA (reference sequence). This CDR3 region has 12 residues. Trimming removed 6 bases at V and 0 bases at J, with 9 bases between. CDR3 amino acids: CSAETSSYEQYF. Here the CDR3 DNA reads TGCAGTGCCGAGACGAGCTCCTACGAGCAGTACTTC.

The chain recombines TRBV5-1 with TRBJ1-2; 11 nucleotides line up with TRBD1. From germline, CDR1 is SGHRS and CDR2 YFSETQ. The CDR3 runs to 15 residues. Germline trimming cut 3 bases from V and 4 bases from J; bases unmatched to any gene: 5. The CDR3 region is CASSWDRGIGYGYTF. The CDR3 DNA reads as TGCGCCAGCAGCTGGGACAGGGGGATAGGCTATGGCTACACCTTC.

This clonotype has ten or more counts. The chain joins TRBV20-1 to TRBJ2-1, with a possible D match to TRBD2 (5 bases). CDR3 size: 12 residues. The germline V gene encodes CDR1 DFQATT and CDR2 SNEGSKA (reference sequence). V lost 6 bases and J 6 bases, leaving 12 bases between the germline ends. The CDR3 loop reads CSASGLPNEQFF. The CDR3 DNA is TGCAGTGCATCTGGACTCCCCAATGAGCAGTTCTTC.

This clonotype qualifies as medium-sized. The chain recombines TRBV29-1 with TRBJ2-7, with a possible D match to TRBD1 (7 bases). Germline values: CDR1 SQVTM, CDR2 ANQGSEA. The CDR3 covers 13 residues. V lost 7 bases, J lost 5 bases, and 18 bases lay in between. The CDR3 is CSAFDREVDEQYF. As DNA, the CDR3 is TGCAGCGCATTCGACAGGGAGGTCGACGAGCAGTACTTC.

This rearrangement joins TRBV6-6 to TRBJ2-5; D possibly matches TRBD1 or TRBD2 (5 bases each). Germline V CDR1 and CDR2: MNHNY, SVGAGI (reference sequence). The V and J ends lost 4 bases and 7 bases respectively, with 10 bases between them. This CDR3 has 12 residues. CDR3 nucleotides: TGTGCCAGCAGTTGGGACGTCTTGACCCAGTACTTC. Residues: CASSWDVLTQYF.

The V call is TRBV7-8, the J call TRBJ2-7; weak D call: TRBD2 (7 bases). V gave up 2 bases and J gave up 7 bases, with 21 bases separating them. CDR1 is SGHVS and CDR2 is FQNEAQ in the germline V gene. The CDR3 is 16 residues long. CDR3 region: CASSLPPAGRGGEQYF. DNA for the CDR3: TGTGCCAGCAGCTTACCTCCGGCGGGGAGGGGGGGGGAGCAGTACTTC.

Remarks on this clonotype: This may come from a read error, since a much larger clone is one base off. Because the CDR3 is missing its conserved closing phenylalanine or tryptophan, this is likely a read error. It is unclear where the CDR3 begins or ends on the DNA, so no DNA is shown, and the CDR3 is as TCRdb lists it. V usage is TRBV5-4 and J usage is TRBJ2-5; the DNA was not compared with TRBD1, the D call given in the table. Germline V CDR1 and CDR2: SGHNT, YYREEE (reference sequence). The CDR3 is made up of 15 amino acids, end residues included. CDR3 sequence reads: CASSFGTGGSETEYL.

Comment on this clonotype: A read error may produce the germline difference seen at one junction end. V usage is TRBV19 and J usage is TRBJ2-5; no clear D. This CDR3 region has 13 residues. Germline-derived CDR1 and CDR2 are LNHDA and SQIVND (reference sequence). The chain's CDR3 is CASNIRLQEAQYF. The CDR3 bases are TGTGCCAGTAATATCAGACTCCAAGAGGCCCAGTACTTC.

CDR3 protein: CSARAEIGGANEQYF. In DNA form, the CDR3 reads TGCAGTGCTAGAGCCGAGATTGGCGGGGCGAACGAGCAGTACTTC. The V and J genes are TRBV20-1 and TRBJ2-7; the D gene is possibly TRBD2 (6 bases). This CDR3 comprises 15 residues. V lost 1 base to trimming and J lost 5 bases, with 18 bases between them. Germline loops: CDR1 DFQATT, CDR2 SNEGSKA (reference sequence).

This clonotype has a handful of counts. This chain links TRBV28 with TRBJ1-4; TRBD1 is a possible D gene (5 bases). Trimming pared 8 bases from V and 10 bases from J, leaving 23 bases between. The CDR3 has 15 amino acids. The germline gives CDR1 MDHEN, CDR2 SYDVKM. The CDR3 is CASSRPGQGRGKLFF. The CDR3 DNA follows: TGTGCCAGCTCTCGTCCTGGACAAGGGAGGGGAAAACTGTTTTTT.

This clonotype showed up many times. The rearrangement links TRBV6-1 to TRBJ1-1, with no clear D. The V gene's germline CDR1 is MNHNS and CDR2 SASEGT. V was pared by 3 bases and J by 0 bases, with 8 bases between. The CDR3 runs 14 residues. The CDR3 protein is CASSDKRVNTEAFF. For the CDR3, the DNA is TGTGCCAGCAGTGATAAGCGAGTGAACACTGAAGCTTTCTTT.

V gene TRBV20-1 combines with J gene TRBJ2-4, with TRBD1 identical over 10 bases. Trimming at V came to 3 bases and at J to 2 bases, leaving 7 bases not matched to a gene. The CDR3 totals 16 residues. Germline-derived CDR1 and CDR2 are DFQATT and SNEGSKA (reference sequence). CDR3 in amino acids: CSARQPGQGTKNIQYF. CDR3 DNA sequence: TGCAGTGCTAGGCAACCGGGACAGGGGACCAAAAACATTCAGTACTTC.

This clonotype was seen once. The chain recombines TRBV7-8 with TRBJ1-2; TRBD1 matches at 7 bases. V was pared by 2 bases and J by 1 base, with 4 bases of the junction left unmatched. The germline V gene encodes CDR1 SGHVS and CDR2 FQNEAQ. CDR3 length equals 15 residues. This CDR3 is CASSLLQGLNYGYTF. The CDR3 DNA reads as TGTGCCAGCAGCTTATTACAGGGGCTTAACTATGGCTACACCTTC.

On this clonotype itself: Without the conserved terminal phenylalanine or tryptophan, this CDR3 likely stems from a read error. This chain joins TRBV19 and TRBJ1-1; D possibly corresponds to TRBD1 (5 bases). Germline CDR1 reads LNHDA; CDR2 reads SQIVND (reference sequence). Trimming removed 0 bases at V and 7 bases at J, with 9 bases between. This CDR3 spans 13 amino acids. CDR3 protein: CASSIDGGYEAFL. DNA for the CDR3: TGTGCCAGTAGTATAGACGGGGGGTATGAAGCTTTCCTT.

The V gene is TRBV7-9, the J gene TRBJ2-3; 11 bases are shared with TRBD2. Per germline, CDR1 SEHNR and CDR2 FQNEAQ (reference sequence). V shed 2 bases and J 7 bases; nucleotides not matched to a gene: 11. The CDR3 length is 17 residues. The CDR3 is CASSLLGGLADGNTQYF. The DNA for the CDR3 is TGTGCCAGCAGCTTATTAGGGGGACTAGCGGATGGAAATACGCAGTATTTT. Filled out from reference TRBV7-9 and TRBJ2-3, the complete variable domain reads DTGVSQNPRHKITKRGQNVTFRCDPISEHNRLYWYRQTLGQGPEFLTYFQNEAQLEKSRLLSDRFSAERPKGSFSTLEIQRTEQGDSAMYLCASSLLGGLADGNTQYFGPGTRLTVL.

The chain has TRBV19 and TRBJ1-5, with D unclear. Trimming left V 6 bases short and J 5 bases short, with 11 bases between. CDR1 is LNHDA and CDR2 is SQIVND in the germline V gene (reference sequence). The CDR3 is 13 amino acids. Here the CDR3 DNA reads TGTGCCAGTAGCTTCCTTTATGATCAGCCCCAGCATTTT. It specifies CASSFLYDQPQHF.

This clonotype was counted many times. The J gene is TRBJ1-1, the V gene TRBV2; D call uncertain. Germline CDR1 is SNHLY and CDR2 is FYNNEI. The CDR3 is made up of 14 amino acids. V dropped 8 bases and J dropped 4 bases, with 17 bases sitting between them. Here the CDR3 reads CASEKWEGFTEAFF. CDR3 bases: TGTGCCAGCGAGAAATGGGAAGGGTTCACTGAAGCTTTCTTT.